The source of this T cell receptor beta chain is a study of vaccination and CD4 T cells after COVID-19. The study's findings and limits: Looking at convalescent patients, a median around 90% of reactive clones were present only post-vaccination.

With the Oncomine TCR Beta short-read assay, DNA from cultured CD4+ T cells was sequenced. TCRdb analysed the PCR reads with MiXCR anew, one entry per CDR3 protein. The sample carries 15,000 to 20,000 distinct CDR3 sequences, roughly three quarters recorded once. This CDR3 has 17 amino acids. V gave up 3 bases and J gave up 1 base; unmatched junction bases: 11. Per germline, CDR1 DFQATT and CDR2 SNEGSKA (reference sequence). Sample treatment: roughly ten-day PBMC culture with coronavirus spike peptide pools or control peptides (ViraFEST assay). Spanning March to December 2020, the positive PCR dates came before US Alpha, Beta and Delta variants. Of note for this clonotype: Its antigen is currently unknown.

The chain recombines TRBV20-1 with TRBJ2-3, with 9 bases lining up with TRBD2. What was sequenced was CD4+ T cells from blood, cultured in vitro. This sequence originates from a human donor who had recovered from COVID-19. DNA for the CDR3: TGCAGTGCTAGGCCCCCTACGGCGGGGGGGCGCACAGATACGCAGTATTTT. Residues: CSARPPTAGGRTDTQYF.